This entry describes one T cell receptor beta chain. The data derive from a study of patients and donors after allogeneic stem cell transplantation. Germline V gene data show CDR1 as LGHNA and CDR2 as YNFKEQ. CDR3 length: 13 residues. Trimming took 3 bases from V and 5 from J, leaving 10 bases between them. TCRdb re-called the RT-PCR reads through MiXCR, storing one row per CDR3 protein. The table shows over 130,000 distinct CDR3 sequences, with about 40% occurring only once. The receptor was derived from a human donor who was either an allogeneic HSCT recipient or a stem cell or donor lymphocyte infusion donor (not recorded which). It is not recorded whose cells these are; they may come from a transplant donor. This rearrangement joins TRBV4-2 to TRBJ1-1; D uncertain. Sequencing used blood, either unsorted or a sorted T cell fraction (not recorded which). The CDR3, as DNA: TGTGCCAGCAGCCAGATAACCGGAACTGAAGCTTTCTTT. It codes for CASSQITGTEAFF.